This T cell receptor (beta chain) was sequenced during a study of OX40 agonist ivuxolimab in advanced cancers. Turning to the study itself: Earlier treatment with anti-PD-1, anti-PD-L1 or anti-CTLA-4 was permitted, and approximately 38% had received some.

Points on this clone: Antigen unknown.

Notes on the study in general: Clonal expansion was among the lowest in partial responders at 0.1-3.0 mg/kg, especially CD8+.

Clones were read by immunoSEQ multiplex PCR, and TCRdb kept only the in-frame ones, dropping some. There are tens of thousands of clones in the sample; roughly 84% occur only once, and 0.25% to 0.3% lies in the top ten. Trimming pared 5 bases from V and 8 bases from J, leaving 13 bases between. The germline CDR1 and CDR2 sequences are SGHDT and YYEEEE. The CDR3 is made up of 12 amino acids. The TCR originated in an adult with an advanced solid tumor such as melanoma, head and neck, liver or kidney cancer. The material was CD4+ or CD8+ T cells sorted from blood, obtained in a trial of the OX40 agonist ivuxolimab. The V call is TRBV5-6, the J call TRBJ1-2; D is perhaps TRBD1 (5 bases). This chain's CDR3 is CASRDGGRGYTF. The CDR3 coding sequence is TGTGCCAGCAGGGACGGGGGTCGGGGCTACACCTTC.